This TCR beta chain is drawn from a study of graft-versus-host responses after intestinal transplantation. The germline V and J ends were trimmed by 4 bases and 0 bases, with 10 bases remaining between them. The CDR3 has 14 amino acids. Per germline, CDR1 SGHRS and CDR2 YFSETQ. The table came from immunoSEQ multiplex PCR; TCRdb's copy has only in-frame clones and leaves some out. The table shows 35,000 to 50,000 clones, with over 90% occurring only once. With respect to this clone: Its antigen is as yet unknown.

V and J are TRBV5-1 and TRBJ1-1, with unresolved D. This material consisted of unstimulated CD8+ T cells sorted from spleen or lymph node cells, taken before transplant. The receptor was isolated from a human donor who was the organ donor for an intestinal transplant. The CDR3 sequence is CASSHREVNTEAFF. DNA of the CDR3: TGCGCCAGCAGCCACCGAGAAGTGAACACTGAAGCTTTCTTT.